The 25 T cell receptor beta chains given below trace back to one sample, sequenced in a study of OX40 agonist ivuxolimab in advanced cancers. Repertoires were generated with immunoSEQ multiplex PCR, while TCRdb's copy carries only in-frame clones and drops some. The sample has some 90,000 clones, roughly 90% seen once; the top ten hold about 3%. Sequences were derived from CD4+ or CD8+ T cells sorted from blood, sampled in a trial of the OX40 agonist ivuxolimab. The receptors come from an adult with an advanced solid tumor such as melanoma, head and neck, liver or kidney cancer.

This rearrangement joins TRBV27 to TRBJ2-3, with 9 bases lining up with TRBD2. J was trimmed by 4 bases and V by 8 bases; bases with no gene match: 10. The germline gives CDR1 MNHEY, CDR2 SMNVEV (reference sequence). The CDR3 has 15 amino acids. Here the CDR3 DNA reads TGTGCCAGCCATACTATAGCGGGAGTCGCAGATACGCAGTATTTT. Translated, it gives CASHTIAGVADTQYF.

The rearrangement links TRBV5-1 to TRBJ2-1; 8 positions agree with TRBD2. The J segment lost 8 bases and the V segment lost 3 bases, leaving 4 bases of the junction unmatched. The V gene's germline CDR1 is SGHRS and CDR2 YFSETQ. The CDR3 spans 13 residues. CDR3 bases: TGCGCCAGCAGCTCCGGAGCGGGGGATGAGCAGTTCTTC. Translating it yields CASSSGAGDEQFF.

This sequence joins TRBV29-1 and TRBJ2-1; D is tentatively TRBD1 or TRBD2 (5 bases each). The CDR3 consists of 13 residues. V was trimmed by 3 bases and J by 7 bases, leaving 13 bases between them. CDR1 is SQVTM, CDR2 ANQGSEA, per germline. CDR3: CSVDGTEANEQFF. CDR3 nucleotide sequence: TGCAGCGTTGACGGGACGGAGGCGAATGAGCAGTTCTTC.

This chain uses TRBV6-5 with TRBJ2-5; a weak D match, TRBD2 (6 bases). The CDR3 consists of 13 residues. Germline CDR1 is MNHEY and CDR2 is SVGAGI. Between the trimmed V and J ends, which lost 3 bases and 5 bases, there was a span of 10 bases. CDR3 protein: CASSYSGGETQYF. CDR3 nucleotide sequence: TGTGCCAGCAGTTATTCTGGGGGGGAGACCCAGTACTTC.

The rearrangement uses TRBV9 and TRBJ1-1; D may be TRBD1 (5 bases). Trimming shortened V by 3 bases and J by 1 base, and 13 bases separated the two germline ends. The CDR3 extends over 15 amino acids. Germline CDR1 reads SGDLS; CDR2 reads YYNGEE. CDR3 region: CASSGGPIKNTEAFF. Written as DNA, the CDR3 is TGTGCCAGCAGCGGGGGACCGATTAAGAACACTGAAGCTTTCTTT.

This clone showed up just once. The chain has TRBV27 and TRBJ2-7; D gene unclear. V lost 6 bases, J lost 2 bases, and 8 bases lay in between. The CDR3 consists of 12 residues. Per the germline V gene, CDR1 is MNHEY and CDR2 is SMNVEV (reference sequence). As DNA, the CDR3 is TGTGCCAGCAGAAGGAGTCCCTACGAGCAGTACTTC. Its protein is CASRRSPYEQYF.

V usage is TRBV27 and J usage is TRBJ1-2, with 9 bases identical to TRBD1. Germline CDR1 MNHEY, CDR2 SMNVEV (reference sequence). Germline trimming cut 6 bases from V and 8 bases from J; bases unmatched to any gene: 7. The CDR3 is 13 residues long. CDR3 coding DNA: TGTGCCAGCAGACGGGACAGGGTGGGCGGCTACACCTTC. Protein product: CASRRDRVGGYTF.

V is TRBV11-2 and J is TRBJ2-7; 9 bases map to TRBD1. Per germline, CDR1 SGHAT and CDR2 FQNNGV. Losses at the gene ends were 3 bases for V and 5 bases for J; bases not matched to a gene: 5. There are 14 residues in the CDR3. The CDR3, as DNA: TGTGCCAGCAGCTTCGGACAGGGGAGCGACGAGCAGTACTTC. Amino acid sequence: CASSFGQGSDEQYF.

This sequence joins TRBV6-5 and TRBJ2-1; 7 nucleotides match TRBD2. The CDR3 loop spans 16 amino acids. The V and J ends lost 0 bases and 8 bases, in that order; junction bases with no gene match: 10. Per the germline V gene, CDR1 is MNHEY and CDR2 is SVGAGI. This chain's CDR3 is CASSYSTSGAADEQFF. CDR3 bases: TGTGCCAGCAGTTACTCGACCAGCGGGGCGGCTGATGAGCAGTTCTTC.

DNA for the CDR3: TGTGCCAGCACCATCGACAGGGGTCTCACCGGGGAGCTGTTTTTT. Translating gives CASTIDRGLTGELFF. The rearrangement joins TRBV27 to TRBJ2-2; 8 nucleotides line up with TRBD1. There are 15 residues in the CDR3. From germline, CDR1 is MNHEY and CDR2 SMNVEV (reference sequence). J was trimmed by 4 bases and V by 7 bases; bases with no gene match: 8.

The chain couples TRBV6-1 to TRBJ2-1; no firm D call. Trimming removed 6 bases from V and 0 bases from J, with 12 bases in between. The CDR3 runs to 15 residues. Germline values: CDR1 MNHNS, CDR2 SASEGT. The CDR3 sequence: CASRKDYSSYNEQFF. The CDR3 coding sequence is TGTGCCAGCAGAAAAGATTATAGCTCCTACAATGAGCAGTTCTTC.

This rearrangement joins TRBV28 to TRBJ2-1, with 9 bases aligning to TRBD2. This CDR3 has 16 amino acids. Germline V gene data show CDR1 as MDHEN and CDR2 as SYDVKM. Losses at the gene ends were 6 bases for V and 8 bases for J; bases not matched to a gene: 14. The CDR3 here is CASSGPGVAGEHEQFF. The CDR3 region has the DNA TGTGCCAGCAGCGGTCCCGGCGTAGCGGGAGAACATGAGCAGTTCTTC. The full variable domain, completed using reference TRBV28 and TRBJ2-1, is DVKVTQSSRYLVKRTGEKVFLECVQDMDHENMFWYRQDPGLGLRLIYFSYDVKMKEKGDIPEGYSVSREKKERFSLILESASTNQTSMYLCASSGPGVAGEHEQFFGPGTRLTVL.

V usage is TRBV4-1 and J usage is TRBJ2-1; D is tentatively TRBD1 or TRBD2 (6 bases each). This CDR3 spans 14 amino acids. Germline-derived CDR1 and CDR2 are MGHRA and YSYEKL. V dropped 4 bases and J dropped 7 bases, with 14 bases sitting between them. The chain's CDR3 is CASSPPSGANEQFF. Written as DNA, the CDR3 is TGCGCCAGCAGCCCTCCATCGGGGGCTAATGAGCAGTTCTTC.

This chain connects TRBV2 to TRBJ2-3, with 7 nucleotides matching TRBD1. The CDR3 is 15 amino acids. The ends lost 2 bases at V and 3 bases at J; junction bases unmatched: 5. Germline CDR1 is SNHLY and CDR2 is FYNNEI. The CDR3 DNA reads TGTGCCAGCAGTGAAATTGGGGACAGTACAGATACGCAGTATTTT. Translating it yields CASSEIGDSTDTQYF. Full variable domain (missing parts from reference TRBV2 and TRBJ2-3): EPEVTQTPSHQVTQMGQEVILRCVPISNHLYFYWYRQILGQKVEFLVSFYNNEISEKSEIFDDQFSVERPDGSNFTLKIRSTKLEDSAMYFCASSEIGDSTDTQYFGPGTRLTVL.

With respect to this clone: The same CDR3 can be traced to other DNA sequences in this sample. The J gene is TRBJ2-7, the V gene TRBV5-6, with 9 bases fitting TRBD1. The V and J ends lost 0 bases and 2 bases, in that order; junction bases with no gene match: 0. The CDR3 covers 14 residues. Germline CDR1 is SGHDT and CDR2 is YYEEEE. The CDR3 loop reads CASSLGQGAYEQYF. The CDR3 DNA follows: TGTGCCAGCAGCTTGGGACAGGGGGCCTACGAGCAGTACTTC.

The chain is built from TRBV6-5 and TRBJ1-2; 8 bases are shared with TRBD1. V lost 0 bases and J lost 1; bases outside the gene matches: 4. Per germline, CDR1 MNHEY and CDR2 SVGAGI. The CDR3 has 16 residues. This CDR3 reads CASSYSNTGGNYGYTF. For the CDR3, the DNA is TGTGCCAGCAGTTACTCGAACACAGGGGGTAACTATGGCTACACCTTC.

The chain employs TRBV9 and TRBJ2-2, with 8 bases that match TRBD2. CDR1 SGDLS and CDR2 YYNGEE come from the germline V gene. This CDR3 region has 17 residues. With 5 bases clipped from V and 6 bases from J, the junction kept 15 bases outside the gene matches. The CDR3 DNA reads as TGTGCCAGCAGTATTAGTCCCCTAGCGGGCTCTTCCGGGGAGCTGTTTTTT. Its translation: CASSISPLAGSSGELFF.

The V and J genes are TRBV9 and TRBJ2-1; 7 nucleotides match TRBD2. Germline V CDR1 and CDR2: SGDLS, YYNGEE. Trimming at V came to 8 bases and at J to 2 bases, leaving 7 bases not matched to a gene. CDR3 length: 14 residues. Here the CDR3 reads CASNPSGPYNEQFF. The CDR3 nucleotides are TGTGCCAGTAATCCTAGCGGCCCCTACAATGAGCAGTTCTTC.

The rearrangement uses TRBV27 and TRBJ1-5; D is undetermined. Germline-derived CDR1 and CDR2 are MNHEY and SMNVEV (reference sequence). Trimming left V 2 bases short and J 5 bases short, with 10 bases between. CDR3 size: 14 residues. CDR3 sequence reads: CASSLLGSHQPQHF. The CDR3 region has the DNA TGTGCCAGCAGTTTACTGGGGTCCCATCAGCCCCAGCATTTT.

The J gene is TRBJ1-3, the V gene TRBV9, with D possibly TRBD1 on 5 matching bases. V lost 4 bases, J lost 2 bases, and 13 bases lay in between. This CDR3 region has 15 residues. The germline V gene has CDR1 SGDLS and CDR2 YYNGEE. CDR3 region: CASSPSGGAGNTIYF. CDR3 nucleotide sequence: TGTGCCAGCAGCCCCTCCGGGGGGGCTGGAAACACCATATATTTT.

The V call is TRBV2, the J call TRBJ1-3, with D unresolved. The germline V gene encodes CDR1 SNHLY and CDR2 FYNNEI. V was cut by 8 bases and J by 0 bases, with 11 bases left in between. This CDR3 comprises 14 residues. The CDR3 spells CASFRGDSGNTIYF. Written as DNA, the CDR3 is TGTGCCAGCTTCCGCGGAGACTCTGGAAACACCATATATTTT.

The chain combines TRBV29-1 with TRBJ2-7, with TRBD2 matching over 7 bases. The V segment lost 3 bases and the J segment 2 bases; nucleotides outside the gene matches: 16. The CDR3 extends over 17 amino acids. Germline CDR1 is SQVTM and CDR2 is ANQGSEA. The CDR3 region is CSVEAGSSGRGTYEQYF. In DNA, the CDR3 is TGCAGCGTTGAGGCAGGGTCATCGGGGAGGGGAACCTACGAGCAGTACTTC.

CDR3 nucleotides: TGTGCCAGCACCTGGGACAGCACAGATACGCAGTATTTT. As protein: CASTWDSTDTQYF. The J gene is TRBJ2-3, the V gene TRBV2; possibly TRBD1 or TRBD2 for D (5 bases each). The CDR3 spans 13 residues. Per the germline V gene, CDR1 is SNHLY and CDR2 is FYNNEI. V was cut by 7 bases and J by 0 bases, with 8 bases left in between.

V gene TRBV5-4 combines with J gene TRBJ1-2; no reliable D call. The V end was cut by 4 bases, the J end by 10 bases, with 11 bases between. Looked up from germline, CDR1 is SGHNT and CDR2 is YYREEE (reference sequence). The CDR3 has 11 amino acids. The CDR3 sequence is CASSNFQDYTF. CDR3 sequence (DNA): TGTGCCAGCAGCAATTTTCAAGACTACACCTTC.

The chain employs TRBV9 and TRBJ1-5, with TRBD1 matching 12 bases. CDR1 is SGDLS, CDR2 YYNGEE, per germline. The CDR3 totals 16 residues. V trimming: 3 bases; J trimming: 7 bases; junction bases outside the gene matches: 8. The DNA for the CDR3 is TGTGCCAGCAGCGAGGGGGACAGGGGGCAGGGGCAGCCCCAGCATTTT. Residues: CASSEGDRGQGQPQHF.